This T cell receptor (beta chain) is from a study of T cells expressing NK-cell markers. Study details: It was sorted CD3+CD56-NKG2C+, CD3+CD56+NKG2C- and CD3+CD56+NKG2C+ T cells that provided the TCR beta repertoires. Of eight sequenced donors, seven were HCMV-seropositive and one HCMV-seronegative.

TCRdb reanalyzed the 5' RACE reads, giving one entry per CDR3 protein sequence and no DNA. The listing records about 460,000 distinct CDR3 sequences. Whole-study findings and limits: The CD3+CD56-NKG2C+ fraction was also led by these clonotypes in a few donors. Of the CD8+ T cell pool in 6 or 7 donors, roughly 1.0-7.0% was accounted for by dominant NKG2C+ clonotypes.

The CDR3 sequence is 14 residues long. Concerning this clonotype: The antigen is undetermined.

V is TRBV12-3 or TRBV12-4 and J is TRBJ1-5; TCRdb's D gene call, TRBD1, goes unchecked for lack of DNA. Sequenced: blood T cells: a sorted CD56 or NKG2C T cell subset, CD4+ or CD8+ T cells, or bulk PBMC T cells (not recorded which). This clonotype originated in a woman between 50 and 59 years old in good health. CDR3 protein: CASSLSRVIQPQHF.